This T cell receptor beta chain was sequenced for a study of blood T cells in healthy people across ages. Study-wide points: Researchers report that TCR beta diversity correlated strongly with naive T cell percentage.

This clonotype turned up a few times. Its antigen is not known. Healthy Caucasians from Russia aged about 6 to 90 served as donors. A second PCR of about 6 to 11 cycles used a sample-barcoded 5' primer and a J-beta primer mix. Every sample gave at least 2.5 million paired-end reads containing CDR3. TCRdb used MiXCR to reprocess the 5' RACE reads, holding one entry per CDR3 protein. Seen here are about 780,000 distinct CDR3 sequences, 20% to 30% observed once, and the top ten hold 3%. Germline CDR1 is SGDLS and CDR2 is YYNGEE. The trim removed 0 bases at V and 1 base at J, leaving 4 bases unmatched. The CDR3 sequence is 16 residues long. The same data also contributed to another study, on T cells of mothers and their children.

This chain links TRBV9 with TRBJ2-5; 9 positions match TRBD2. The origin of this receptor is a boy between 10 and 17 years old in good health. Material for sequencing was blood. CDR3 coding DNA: TGTGCCAGCAGCGTAGTTAGCGGGGGACGCCAAGAGACCCAGTACTTC. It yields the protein CASSVVSGGRQETQYF.